This T cell receptor (beta chain) was retrieved from a study of T cell therapy after organ transplantation. The wider study: CMV-specific T cells, median 1.92 x 10^8, were given as 2 to 6 intravenous infusions. Study-level results: Lower pretherapy CD8 clonality went with larger post-therapy fold change.

CDR1 MNHEY and CDR2 SMNVEV come from the germline V gene (reference sequence). V dropped 3 bases and J dropped 7 bases, with 10 bases sitting between them. This CDR3 is 13 amino acids long. On this clone itself: Its target is unknown.

The repertoire was sequenced with immunoSEQ multiplex PCR; TCRdb's copy has only in-frame clones and lacks some. The data hold some 47,000 clones, with 85% to 95% observed a single time. Source: CD8+ T cells from blood, taken before autologous CMV-specific T cell therapy. The sequence derives from a human patient who had received a solid organ transplant and had CMV disease. This chain joins TRBV27 and TRBJ2-1; D is uncertain. The CDR3 sequence: CASSFSSFNEQFF. The CDR3 bases are TGTGCCAGCAGTTTTTCTTCTTTTAATGAGCAGTTCTTC.